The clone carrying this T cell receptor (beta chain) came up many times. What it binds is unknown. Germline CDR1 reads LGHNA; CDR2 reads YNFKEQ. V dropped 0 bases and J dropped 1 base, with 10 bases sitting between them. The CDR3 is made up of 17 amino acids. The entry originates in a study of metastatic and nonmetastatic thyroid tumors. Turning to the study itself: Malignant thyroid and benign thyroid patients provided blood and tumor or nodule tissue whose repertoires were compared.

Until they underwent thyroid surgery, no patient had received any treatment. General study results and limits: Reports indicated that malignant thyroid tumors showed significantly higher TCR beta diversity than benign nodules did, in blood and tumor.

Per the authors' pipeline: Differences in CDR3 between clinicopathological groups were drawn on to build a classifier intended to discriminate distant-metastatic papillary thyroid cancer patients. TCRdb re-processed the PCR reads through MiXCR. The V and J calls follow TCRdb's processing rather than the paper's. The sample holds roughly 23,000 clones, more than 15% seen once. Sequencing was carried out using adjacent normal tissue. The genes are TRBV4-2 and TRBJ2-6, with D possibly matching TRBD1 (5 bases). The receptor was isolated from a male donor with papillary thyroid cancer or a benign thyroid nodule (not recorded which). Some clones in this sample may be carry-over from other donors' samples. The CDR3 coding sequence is TGTGCCAGCAGCCAAGACAGGACACAGTCTGGGGCCAACGTCCTGACTTTC. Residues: CASSQDRTQSGANVLTF.